The 14 T cell receptor beta chains reported below all come from one sample, sequenced in a study of radiation and T cells in renal cell carcinoma (dated by TCRdb to 2018 to 2020). What this sample's time point label stands for: baseline pretreatment blood. Read against the paper, the sample's treatment or condition label means: 15 Gy SBRT to primary tumor, nephrectomy 4 weeks later. The library came from the immunoSEQ multiplex PCR assay. Drawn from immuneACCESS, this table holds only the in-frame rearrangements with V and J called that TCRdb kept. Clones are partly lost; checked studies trace under half to an unresolved V gene and leave the rest unexplained. The sample table shows nearly 50,000 clones, and 65% to 90% are seen once. 30% to 35% of the sample is in the top ten clones. Material: blood, obtained from a patient whose treatment included radiotherapy and nephrectomy. These receptor sequences come from a woman in her sixties or seventies with renal cell carcinoma.

CDR3 DNA: TGTGCCAGCAGCTTAGGCTATTCTAGCACAGATACGCAGTATTTT. It is translated as CASSLGYSSTDTQYF. V gene TRBV7-3 combines with J gene TRBJ2-3; D is unclear. This CDR3 is built from 15 residues. The germline CDR1 and CDR2 sequences are SGHTA and FQGTGA. Deletions cut 2 bases from V and 0 bases from J, with 9 bases between.

The chain couples TRBV6-1 to TRBJ1-6; D is unclear. Germline V gives CDR1 MNHNS, CDR2 SASEGT. The CDR3 totals 12 residues. V was shortened by 2 bases and J by 14 bases, with 10 bases between the two germline ends. The chain's CDR3 is CASSERVGTLHF. Here the CDR3 DNA reads TGTGCCAGCAGTGAACGGGTAGGGACCCTCCACTTT.

The chain carries TRBV7-3 and TRBJ2-5; TRBD2 might be the D (6 bases). This CDR3 has 15 amino acids. Trimming stripped 4 bases from V and 5 bases from J, with 17 bases between. In germline, CDR1 is SGHTA, CDR2 FQGTGA. The CDR3 nucleotides are TGTGCCAGCAGCTCCCAAGGAGGGTCCGGGGAGACCCAGTACTTC. Translation gives CASSSQGGSGETQYF.

V and J are TRBV5-1 and TRBJ1-2; 12 bases align to TRBD1. The CDR3 has 17 residues. V was clipped by 4 bases and J by 0 bases; unmatched bases: 7. The germline V gene has CDR1 SGHRS and CDR2 YFSETQ. CDR3 sequence: CASSVRDRGLTNYGYTF. For the CDR3, the DNA is TGCGCCAGCAGCGTCCGGGACAGGGGGCTGACTAACTATGGCTACACCTTC.

The V gene is TRBV16, the J gene TRBJ2-4; D unclear. Germline V lookup: CDR1 KGHSY, CDR2 FQNENV. There are 17 residues in the CDR3. V lost 0 bases, J lost 0 bases, and 12 bases lay in between. In nucleotides, the CDR3 is TGTGCCAGCAGCCAATCCGGCCAATCTTTAGCCAAAAACATTCAGTACTTC. Protein product: CASSQSGQSLAKNIQYF.

The J gene is TRBJ1-2, the V gene TRBV18; D perhaps matches TRBD1 (6 bases). The CDR3 totals 14 residues. V was pared by 3 bases and J by 6 bases, with 14 bases between. Germline values: CDR1 KGHSH, CDR2 LQKENI. This chain's CDR3 is CASSPRQESNGYTF. The CDR3 coding sequence is TGTGCCAGCTCACCGCGACAGGAGTCAAATGGCTACACCTTC.

The chain combines TRBV6-5 with TRBJ1-1, with D possibly matching TRBD1 (5 bases). V was trimmed by 0 bases and J by 9 bases, leaving 11 bases between them. The CDR3 length is 13 residues. Germline V gene data show CDR1 as MNHEY and CDR2 as SVGAGI. Written as DNA, the CDR3 is TGTGCCAGCAGTTACTCTGGACGGACAAAAGCTTTCTTT. Translating it yields CASSYSGRTKAFF.

The chain employs TRBV21-1 and TRBJ2-2; the table names TRBD2, a call not compared with the DNA. TRBV21-1 is labeled a pseudogene. The CDR3 is made up of 17 amino acids. The CDR3 loop is CASSIKESEGANGELFF. The CDR3 DNA follows: TGTGCCAGCAGCATCAAAGAATCCGAGGGAGCGAACGGGGAGCTGTTTTTT.

The J gene is TRBJ2-6, the V gene TRBV5-6; D not certain. V was clipped by 1 base and J by 0 bases, with 8 bases between them. Germline loops: CDR1 SGHDT, CDR2 YYEEEE. CDR3 length equals 16 residues. CDR3: CASSLLAFSGANVLTF. The CDR3 DNA is TGTGCCAGCAGCTTGTTAGCCTTCTCTGGGGCCAACGTCCTGACTTTC.

This clone has more than one count but fewer than ten. The CDR3 here is CASSGGQQNTEAFF. CDR3 sequence (DNA): TGCGCCAGCAGCGGGGGACAGCAGAACACTGAAGCTTTCTTT. This chain joins TRBV5-1 and TRBJ1-1, with 7 positions matching TRBD1. The CDR3 sequence is 14 residues long. Germline lookup yields CDR1 SGHRS and CDR2 YFSETQ. J lost 1 base, V lost 4 bases, and 4 bases had no gene match.

This clone was found a few times. The chain couples TRBV5-1 to TRBJ2-2, with D hard to call. The CDR3 runs 16 residues. In germline, CDR1 is SGHRS, CDR2 YFSETQ. The germline V and J ends were trimmed by 2 bases and 6 bases, with 17 bases remaining between them. CDR3 protein: CASSLLYNEGAGELFF. The CDR3 coding sequence is TGCGCCAGCAGCTTACTATATAACGAAGGAGCCGGGGAGCTGTTTTTT.

This clone appeared a single time. The chain recombines TRBV5-6 with TRBJ2-2; D is perhaps TRBD2 (5 bases). CDR1 is SGHDT, CDR2 YYEEEE, per germline. V shed 0 bases and J shed 3 bases, with 12 bases lying between them. The CDR3 totals 16 residues. CDR3 DNA sequence: TGTGCCAGCAGCTTGGCCCGCCGGGAATACACCGGGGAGCTGTTTTTT. Protein product: CASSLARREYTGELFF.

The chain combines TRBV10-3 with TRBJ2-3, with 7 bases aligning to TRBD1. Trimming cost V 3 bases and J 1 base; bases outside gene matches: 4. This CDR3 is built from 15 residues. In germline, CDR1 is ENHRY, CDR2 SYGVKD. CDR3 DNA: TGTGCCATCAGTGACCACCAGGGGGGCACAGATACGCAGTATTTT. As protein: CAISDHQGGTDTQYF.

The chain is built from TRBV7-8 and TRBJ2-7; 8 bases are a match to TRBD1. The length of the CDR3 is 15 residues. The V gene end was trimmed by 6 bases and the J gene end by 1 base; junction bases not matched to a gene: 8. CDR1 and CDR2 from the germline V gene are SGHVS and FQNEAQ. The CDR3 reads CASRLTGGVSYEQYF. The CDR3 nucleotides are TGTGCCAGCAGATTAACAGGGGGAGTATCCTACGAGCAGTACTTC.